The 5 T cell receptor beta chains listed next were all sequenced from one sample in a study of PD-1 blockade in classical Hodgkin lymphoma. Data came from immunoSEQ multiplex PCR; TCRdb stores just in-frame clones and leaves some out. The data show 11,000 to 15,000 clones, 80% to 90% seen once. With no exception, relapse followed autologous stem cell transplantation in all patients, and brentuximab vedotin exposure varied. The source material was peripheral blood mononuclear cells (PBMCs), sampled before the second cycle of nivolumab. All receptors come from a human donor with classical Hodgkin lymphoma.

This chain uses TRBV5-6 with TRBJ2-1; no clear D gene. The V gene lost 3 bases and the J gene lost 10 bases, with 14 bases spanning the gap. Germline V lookup: CDR1 SGHDT, CDR2 YYEEEE. The CDR3 length is 13 residues. CDR3 region: CASSSLALGEQFF. CDR3 sequence (DNA): TGTGCCAGCAGCTCACTCGCCCTCGGGGAGCAGTTCTTC.

In its sample, this clone was seen a few times. This chain uses TRBV5-6 with TRBJ1-2; 11 bases fit TRBD1. J lost 8 bases, V lost 4 bases, and 7 bases had no gene match. The CDR3 has 14 amino acids. Per the germline V gene, CDR1 is SGHDT and CDR2 is YYEEEE. The CDR3 DNA is TGTGCCAGCAGCCCGGGACAGGGGGTCTGGGGCTACACCTTC. This encodes CASSPGQGVWGYTF.

V usage is TRBV28 and J usage is TRBJ1-4; D is unresolved. Germline V lookup: CDR1 MDHEN, CDR2 SYDVKM. The CDR3 contains 17 residues. V was shortened by 6 bases and J by 1 base, with 18 bases between the two germline ends. The CDR3 region is CASSPPQPALTNEKLFF. In nucleotides, the CDR3 is TGTGCCAGCAGCCCTCCCCAACCGGCCTTAACTAATGAAAAACTGTTTTTT.

The chain recombines TRBV21-1 with TRBJ2-7. TRBV21-1 is noted as a pseudogene. The CDR3 is made up of 19 amino acids. In nucleotides, the CDR3 is TGTGCCAGCAGCAAAGTGGGGTGGGAACCAGGAAAGCTCTCCTACGAGCAGTACTTC. It codes for CASSKVGWEPGKLSYEQYF.

This clone was recorded once. The CDR3 DNA sequence: TGTGCCACCAAGACTCAAGGGGAGACCCAGTACTTC. This sequence encodes CATKTQGETQYF. The gene calls are TRBV27 and TRBJ2-5; D not resolved. The length of the CDR3 is 12 residues. V dropped 10 bases and J dropped 5 bases, with 14 bases sitting between them. Germline CDR1 MNHEY, CDR2 SMNVEV (reference sequence).